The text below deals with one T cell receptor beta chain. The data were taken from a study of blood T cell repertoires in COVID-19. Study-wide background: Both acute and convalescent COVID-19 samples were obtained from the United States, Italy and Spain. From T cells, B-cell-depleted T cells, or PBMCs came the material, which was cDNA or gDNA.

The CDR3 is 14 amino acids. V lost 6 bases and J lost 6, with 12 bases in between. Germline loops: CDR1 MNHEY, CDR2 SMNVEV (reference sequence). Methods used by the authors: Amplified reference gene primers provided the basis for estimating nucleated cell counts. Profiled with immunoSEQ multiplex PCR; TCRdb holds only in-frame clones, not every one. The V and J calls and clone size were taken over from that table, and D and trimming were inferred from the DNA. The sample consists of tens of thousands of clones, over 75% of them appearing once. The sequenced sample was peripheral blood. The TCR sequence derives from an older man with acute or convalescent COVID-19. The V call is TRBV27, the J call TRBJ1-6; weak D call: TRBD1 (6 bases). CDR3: CASRVGTPNSPLHF. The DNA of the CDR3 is TGTGCCAGCAGGGTCGGGACACCTAATTCACCCCTCCACTTT.